A single sample gave rise to the 7 T cell receptor beta chains below, sequenced in a study of blood T cell repertoires in COVID-19. Some clones are missing from TCRdb's copy, which holds only in-frame ones; the method was immunoSEQ multiplex PCR. This table has some 74,000 clones, about four fifths appearing once. Sequenced: peripheral blood. Receptor source: a woman older than 75 with active or convalescent COVID-19.

The V gene is TRBV24-1, the J gene TRBJ2-5; TRBD2 aligns across 13 bases. Germline CDR1 is KGHDR and CDR2 is SFDVKD. J was trimmed by 4 bases and V by 2 bases; bases with no gene match: 15. The CDR3 length is 20 residues. This CDR3 reads CATSDSLPKAGLAGSETQYF. CDR3 sequence (DNA): TGTGCCACCAGTGATTCGCTTCCGAAAGCGGGACTAGCGGGATCAGAGACCCAGTACTTC.

The chain has TRBV7-3 and TRBJ1-2; 7 nucleotides agree with TRBD1. CDR1 and CDR2 (germline): SGHTA, FQGTGA. J gave up 0 bases and V 5 bases, and 6 bases lay outside the gene matches. The CDR3 contains 15 residues. The CDR3 here is CASSPGQVANYGYTF. The CDR3 nucleotides read TGTGCCAGCAGCCCAGGACAGGTGGCTAACTATGGCTACACCTTC.

J is TRBJ1-1 and V is TRBV6-5; D may be TRBD1 (6 bases). The CDR3 runs 14 residues. The V end lost 6 bases, the J end lost 4 bases, and 15 bases lay between the germline ends. The V gene's germline CDR1 is MNHEY and CDR2 SVGAGI. In nucleotides, the CDR3 is TGTGCCAGCAGGATAGGGGGTTGGGGCACTGAAGCTTTCTTT. This encodes CASRIGGWGTEAFF.

About this clone: The same CDR3 can be traced to other DNA sequences in this sample. This sequence joins TRBV6-5 and TRBJ1-2; 9 bases are a match to TRBD1. The ends lost 3 bases at V and 5 bases at J; junction bases unmatched: 4. Looked up from germline, CDR1 is MNHEY and CDR2 is SVGAGI. This CDR3 is 14 amino acids long. The CDR3 DNA sequence: TGTGCCAGCAGTTATGGACAGGGGCTATATGGCTACACCTTC. It codes for CASSYGQGLYGYTF.

The chain carries TRBV7-9 and TRBJ1-1; TRBD1 matches at 7 bases. The CDR3 is made up of 15 amino acids. V was clipped by 5 bases and J by 4 bases; unmatched bases: 10. CDR1 and CDR2 from the germline V gene are SEHNR and FQNEAQ (reference sequence). CDR3 sequence (DNA): TGTGCCAGCAGCGGAGAACAGGGGATCGGCACTGAAGCTTTCTTT. This encodes CASSGEQGIGTEAFF.

CDR3 region: CSVRLGGGLEQYF. As DNA, the CDR3 is TGCAGCGTTCGCTTAGGGGGGGGCCTCGAGCAGTACTTC. The chain joins TRBV29-1 to TRBJ2-7; D might be TRBD2 (7 bases). Germline values: CDR1 SQVTM, CDR2 ANQGSEA. V was shortened by 5 bases and J by 6 bases, with 17 bases between the two germline ends. This CDR3 has 13 amino acids.

The CDR3 region is CASSDRHAGYTF. In nucleotides, the CDR3 is TGCGCCAGCAGTGACAGACACGCCGGCTACACCTTC. V gene TRBV5-1 combines with J gene TRBJ1-2; D may be TRBD1 (5 bases). Trimming took 5 bases from V and 8 from J, leaving 13 bases between them. This CDR3 is built from 12 residues. Germline V CDR1 and CDR2: SGHRS, YFSETQ. Full variable domain (outside the CDR3, taken from reference TRBV5-1 and TRBJ1-2): KAGVTQTPRYLIKTRGQQVTLSCSPISGHRSVSWYQQTPGQGLQFLFEYFSETQRNKGNFPGRFSGRQFSNSRSEMNVSTLELGDSALYLCASSDRHAGYTFGSGTRLTVV.